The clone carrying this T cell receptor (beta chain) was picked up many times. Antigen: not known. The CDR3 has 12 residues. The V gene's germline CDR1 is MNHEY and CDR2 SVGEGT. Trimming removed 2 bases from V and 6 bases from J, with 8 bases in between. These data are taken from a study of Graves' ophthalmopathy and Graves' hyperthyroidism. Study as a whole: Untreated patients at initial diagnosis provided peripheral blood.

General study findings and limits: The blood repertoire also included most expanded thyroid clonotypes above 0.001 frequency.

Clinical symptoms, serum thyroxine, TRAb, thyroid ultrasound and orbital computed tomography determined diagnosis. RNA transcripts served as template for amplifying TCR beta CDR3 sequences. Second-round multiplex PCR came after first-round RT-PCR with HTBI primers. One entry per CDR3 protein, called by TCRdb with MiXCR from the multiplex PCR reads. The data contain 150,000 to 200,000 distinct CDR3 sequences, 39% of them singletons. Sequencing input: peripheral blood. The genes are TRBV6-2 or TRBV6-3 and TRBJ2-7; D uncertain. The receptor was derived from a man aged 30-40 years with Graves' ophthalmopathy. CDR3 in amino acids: CASSYPPPEQYF. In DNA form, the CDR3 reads TGTGCCAGCAGTTACCCCCCCCCCGAGCAGTACTTC.